The present T cell receptor beta chain was sequenced within a study of shared clonotypes between healthy human individuals. Study information: Every donor yielded three CD4 naive, three CD4 memory, two CD8 naive and one CD8 memory plate.

This CDR3 contains 14 residues. Losses at the gene ends were 1 base for V and 10 bases for J; bases not matched to a gene: 7. Germline V gives CDR1 MGHRA, CDR2 YSYEKL. Only in-frame clones appear in the TCRdb table, and some are missing; sequencing was by immunoSEQ multiplex PCR. The repertoire holds about 2.2 million clones, with 93% as singletons. Overall study findings and caveats: Lower generation probabilities were found for non-shared clonotypes than for those shared by all four donors. Only blood samples were collected, and tissue repertoires likely differ. Naive CD4 clonotypes were shared across a few donors at roughly 5%.

Only CD45RO-negative cells positively selected for CCR7 counted as naive CD8 cells, so terminally differentiated effector memory CD45RA+ cells were excluded. Turning to this clone: Its specificity is unknown.

Sequenced input: naive CD8+ T cells from PBMCs. The sequence was obtained from a man younger than 35 in good health. Some clones in this sample may be carry-over from other donors' samples. V and J are TRBV4-1 and TRBJ1-1; 9 nucleotides match TRBD1. CDR3 amino acids: CASSQAMGQGVAFF. The CDR3, as DNA: TGCGCCAGCAGCCAAGCCATGGGACAGGGAGTAGCTTTCTTT.